The 31 T cell receptor beta chains reported below all come from one sample, sequenced in a study of sequential checkpoint blockade in melanoma. Treatment described: randomized to nivolumab then ipilimumab (arm A) or the reverse (arm B). This table comes from immunoSEQ multiplex PCR, and its TCRdb copy is limited to in-frame clones, with some not included. The sample includes some 40,000 clones, roughly 90% of them seen just once. The sample was CD8+ T cells sorted from blood (inferred from file names), taken from a patient given nivolumab and ipilimumab in sequence. Receptor source: a human donor with melanoma.

The genes are TRBV6-1 and TRBJ2-1; no clear D gene. CDR3 length equals 13 residues. V was pared by 2 bases and J by 9 bases, with 11 bases between. Looked up from germline, CDR1 is MNHNS and CDR2 is SASEGT. CDR3 bases: TGTGCCAGCAGTGAACTCATTACAGTTGAGCAGTTCTTC. This translates into CASSELITVEQFF.

The chain couples TRBV6-7 to TRBJ2-7; 9 nucleotides agree with TRBD2. TRBV6-7 is annotated as an ORF whose role is uncertain. This CDR3 is 18 amino acids long. The J segment lost 0 bases and the V segment lost 8 bases, leaving 17 bases of the junction unmatched. DNA for the CDR3: TGTGCCAGCTCCCCCGGAGGACTAGCGTCTTCGAGCTCCTACGAGCAGTACTTC. Residues: CASSPGGLASSSSYEQYF.

This chain connects TRBV5-1 to TRBJ2-1, with TRBD1 identical over 9 bases. Germline V lookup: CDR1 SGHRS, CDR2 YFSETQ. The CDR3 totals 15 residues. V shed 3 bases and J 4 bases; nucleotides not matched to a gene: 5. CDR3 bases: TGCGCCAGCAGCTCCCGGGACAGGGAGTACAATGAGCAGTTCTTC. It translates to CASSSRDREYNEQFF.

This chain joins TRBV14 and TRBJ1-1, with 9 bases aligning to TRBD1. V lost 6 bases to trimming and J lost 1 base; unmatched junction nucleotides: 12. This CDR3 region has 17 residues. Germline V gene lookup returns CDR1 SGHDN and CDR2 FVKESK. CDR3 residues: CASSWLPGQGRNTEAFF. CDR3 bases: TGTGCCAGCAGTTGGCTTCCGGGACAGGGTCGGAACACTGAAGCTTTCTTT.

This rearrangement joins TRBV27 to TRBJ2-7, with D unclear. This CDR3 contains 14 residues. Trimming took off 2 bases at V and 3 bases at J, with 11 bases between the two ends. Germline CDR1 and CDR2: MNHEY and SMNVEV (reference sequence). This CDR3 is CASSLTARFYEQYF. The CDR3 bases are TGTGCCAGCAGTTTAACTGCTAGGTTCTACGAGCAGTACTTC.

The V and J genes are TRBV27 and TRBJ1-2, with a possible D match to TRBD1 (5 bases). The CDR3 consists of 13 residues. Trimming removed 6 bases at V and 4 bases at J, with 12 bases between. CDR1 MNHEY and CDR2 SMNVEV come from the germline V gene (reference sequence). As DNA, the CDR3 is TGTGCCAGCAGGTCAGGGATGGGCTATGGCTACACCTTC. Translating it yields CASRSGMGYGYTF.

V and J are TRBV7-3 and TRBJ2-3; 11 bases are a match to TRBD2. CDR3 size: 16 residues. Germline CDR1 is SGHTA and CDR2 is FQGTGA. The J segment lost 2 bases and the V segment lost 3 bases, leaving 4 bases of the junction unmatched. CDR3 nucleotide sequence: TGTGCCAGCAGCTTGGGACTAGCGGAACTCACAGATACGCAGTATTTT. Amino acids: CASSLGLAELTDTQYF.

This chain joins TRBV4-2 and TRBJ2-7, with D possibly being TRBD2 (5 bases). Germline CDR1 reads LGHNA; CDR2 reads YNFKEQ. Trimming left V 4 bases short and J 1 base short, with 11 bases between. The CDR3 is 14 amino acids. The CDR3 sequence is CASSPGLASYEQYF. CDR3 sequence (DNA): TGTGCCAGCAGCCCCGGGCTAGCATCCTACGAGCAGTACTTC.

The V gene is TRBV9, the J gene TRBJ2-3, with TRBD2 identical over 10 bases. The CDR3 is made up of 16 amino acids. Trimming at V came to 4 bases and at J to 4 bases, leaving 9 bases not matched to a gene. Germline V CDR1 and CDR2: SGDLS, YYNGEE. Here the CDR3 DNA reads TGTGCCAGCAGCCCCCTTGGGGGACTAGCGTCAGATACGCAGTATTTT. Translating gives CASSPLGGLASDTQYF. The full variable domain, in which reference TRBV9 and TRBJ2-3 provide the parts outside the CDR3, is DSGVTQTPKHLITATGQRVTLRCSPRSGDLSVYWYQQSLDQGLQFLIQYYNGEERAKGNILERFSAQQFPDLHSELNLSSLELGDSALYFCASSPLGGLASDTQYFGPGTRLTVL.

This rearrangement joins TRBV27 to TRBJ2-7, with TRBD1 matching over 10 bases. Germline V gene data show CDR1 as MNHEY and CDR2 as SMNVEV (reference sequence). Germline trimming cut 6 bases from V and 4 bases from J; bases unmatched to any gene: 9. This CDR3 has 15 residues. The CDR3 nucleotides read TGTGCCAGCAGCGCCGATTCGGGACAGGGGTACGAGCAGTACTTC. Translating gives CASSADSGQGYEQYF.

V is TRBV5-1 and J is TRBJ2-1, with TRBD2 matching 10 bases. The CDR3 consists of 18 residues. Germline V gene data show CDR1 as SGHRS and CDR2 as YFSETQ. V was pared by 0 bases and J by 8 bases, with 14 bases of the junction left unmatched. The CDR3, as DNA: TGCGCCAGCAGCTTGGGAACGGGGAAGCTAGCGGGAGTGGATGAGCAGTTCTTC. It specifies CASSLGTGKLAGVDEQFF.

The rearrangement uses TRBV4-2 and TRBJ2-1, with 9 bases matching TRBD1. The germline CDR1 and CDR2 sequences are LGHNA and YNFKEQ. This CDR3 comprises 13 residues. With V trimmed by 4 bases and J by 9 bases, 4 bases remained unmatched. The chain's CDR3 is CASSPGTGFEQFF. Written as DNA, the CDR3 is TGTGCCAGCAGCCCTGGGACAGGGTTTGAGCAGTTCTTC.

V gene TRBV5-1 combines with J gene TRBJ1-1; D possibly corresponds to TRBD1 (5 bases). This CDR3 contains 13 residues. V lost 4 bases and J lost 5, with 12 bases in between. Germline CDR1 is SGHRS and CDR2 is YFSETQ. CDR3 DNA: TGCGCCAGCAGCCCAGGACACGGGACTGAAGCTTTCTTT. Protein: CASSPGHGTEAFF. The full variable domain, rest sourced from reference TRBV5-1 and TRBJ1-1, is KAGVTQTPRYLIKTRGQQVTLSCSPISGHRSVSWYQQTPGQGLQFLFEYFSETQRNKGNFPGRFSGRQFSNSRSEMNVSTLELGDSALYLCASSPGHGTEAFFGQGTRLTVV.

This chain uses TRBV10-2 with TRBJ2-7; 8 bases match TRBD2. There are 15 residues in the CDR3. Per the germline V gene, CDR1 is WSHSY and CDR2 is SAAADI. J gave up 0 bases and V 3 bases, and 4 bases lay outside the gene matches. CDR3 sequence (DNA): TGCGCCAGCAGTGACCCAGCGGGGGCCTCCTACGAGCAGTACTTC. Residues: CASSDPAGASYEQYF.

Relative to its sample, this clone is medium-sized. The V and J genes are TRBV4-1 and TRBJ1-2; D might be TRBD1 (5 bases). CDR1 and CDR2 from the germline V gene are MGHRA and YSYEKL. CDR3 length equals 17 residues. Trimming took 4 bases from V and 7 from J, leaving 25 bases between them. The chain's CDR3 is CASSPLLAGTPGGGYTF. The CDR3 DNA is TGCGCCAGCAGCCCGCTCCTTGCCGGGACCCCGGGGGGTGGCTACACCTTC.

The chain is built from TRBV15 and TRBJ1-5, with D tentatively TRBD1 (5 bases). Trimming left V 5 bases short and J 6 bases short, with 17 bases between. The CDR3 loop spans 15 amino acids. CDR1 is LNHNV, CDR2 YYDKDF, per germline (reference sequence). The CDR3 sequence: CATSGATGHRQPQHF. The CDR3 DNA reads as TGTGCCACCAGCGGCGCTACAGGCCACCGTCAGCCCCAGCATTTT.

This rearrangement joins TRBV11-2 to TRBJ2-3; TRBD1 matches at 8 bases. The CDR3 totals 14 residues. The V gene end was trimmed by 1 base and the J gene end by 3 bases; junction bases not matched to a gene: 0. CDR1 and CDR2 from the germline V gene are SGHAT and FQNNGV. CDR3 loop: CASSLGTGTDTQYF. DNA for the CDR3: TGTGCCAGCAGCTTAGGGACAGGGACAGATACGCAGTATTTT.

CDR3 protein: CASSLDVRDTFEQFF. The CDR3 coding sequence is TGTGCCAGCAGCTTAGACGTACGGGATACATTTGAGCAGTTCTTC. The rearrangement uses TRBV7-6 and TRBJ2-1; a possible D gene is TRBD2 (5 bases). The CDR3 covers 15 residues. V lost 1 base, J lost 9 bases, and 16 bases lay in between. Germline V gene data show CDR1 as SGHVS and CDR2 as FNYEAQ.

This chain connects TRBV7-6 to TRBJ2-3; TRBD2 aligns across 7 bases. CDR1 is SGHVS, CDR2 FNYEAQ, per germline. The length of the CDR3 is 14 residues. Losses at the gene ends were 0 bases for V and 3 bases for J; bases not matched to a gene: 0. The CDR3 bases are TGTGCCAGCAGCTTAGCGGGGGGGACAGATACGCAGTATTTT. It translates to CASSLAGGTDTQYF. Combining the CDR3 with reference TRBV7-6 and TRBJ2-3 gives the whole variable domain GAGVSQSPRYKVTKRGQDVALRCDPISGHVSLYWYRQALGQGPEFLTYFNYEAQQDKSGLPNDRFSAERPEGSISTLTIQRTEQRDSAMYRCASSLAGGTDTQYFGPGTRLTVL.

The J gene is TRBJ2-1, the V gene TRBV7-3; the match to TRBD2 covers 10 bases. V lost 3 bases to trimming and J lost 9 bases; unmatched junction nucleotides: 5. CDR1 and CDR2 from the germline V gene are SGHTA and FQGTGA. The CDR3 is 14 residues long. The CDR3 DNA sequence: TGTGCCAGCAGCTTGAGCGGGAGGGAGCCTGAGCAGTTCTTC. This encodes CASSLSGREPEQFF.

This clone has a handful of counts. The CDR3 coding sequence is TGTGCCAGCAGTTACTCCTCGTGGCCCCAGCATTTT. Amino acid sequence: CASSYSSWPQHF. This sequence joins TRBV6-6 and TRBJ1-5; unclear D gene. Trimming shortened V by 0 bases and J by 9 bases, and 6 bases separated the two germline ends. The CDR3 consists of 12 residues. Germline-derived CDR1 and CDR2 are MNHNY and SVGAGI (reference sequence).

This sequence joins TRBV5-6 and TRBJ2-5; D is ambiguous. This CDR3 is built from 13 residues. Trimming took 2 bases from V and 5 from J, leaving 10 bases between them. CDR1 is SGHDT and CDR2 is YYEEEE in the germline V gene. The CDR3 reads CASSLTSAETQYF. As DNA, the CDR3 is TGTGCCAGCAGCTTAACTTCCGCGGAGACCCAGTACTTC.

The rearrangement joins TRBV5-4 to TRBJ2-3, with D possibly TRBD2 on 6 matching bases. Trimming took 4 bases from V and 10 from J, leaving 19 bases between them. The CDR3 totals 14 residues. CDR1 and CDR2 from the germline V gene are SGHNT and YYREEE (reference sequence). For the CDR3, the DNA is TGTGCCAGCAGCCCGGGGACTGCGTTTAAGGCGCAGTATTTT. It encodes CASSPGTAFKAQYF.

The chain employs TRBV2 and TRBJ1-4; 7 bases align to TRBD1. J lost 1 base, V lost 5 bases, and 1 base had no gene match. Germline assignment: CDR1 SNHLY and CDR2 FYNNEI. The CDR3 spans 14 residues. CDR3 sequence reads: CASSHRGTNEKLFF. DNA for the CDR3: TGTGCCAGCAGTCACAGGGGAACTAATGAAAAACTGTTTTTT.

This chain uses TRBV11-2 with TRBJ1-4; D perhaps matches TRBD1 (6 bases). The CDR3 is 14 residues long. CDR1 is SGHAT, CDR2 FQNNGV, per germline. Trimming removed 7 bases at V and 6 bases at J, with 15 bases between. The CDR3 coding sequence is TGTGCCAGCAAACTCTACAGGGATCATGAAAAACTGTTTTTT. It is translated as CASKLYRDHEKLFF.

The genes are TRBV7-9 and TRBJ2-7, with TRBD1 identical over 7 bases. The J segment lost 0 bases and the V segment lost 4 bases, leaving 9 bases of the junction unmatched. The CDR3 length is 16 residues. From germline, CDR1 is SEHNR and CDR2 FQNEAQ (reference sequence). The CDR3 spells CASSSTGSTSSYEQYF. In DNA, the CDR3 is TGTGCCAGCAGCTCGACAGGGTCAACTAGCTCCTACGAGCAGTACTTC.

The gene calls are TRBV21-1 and TRBJ2-7; TRBD1 reflects the table's D call only, with no check against the DNA. TRBV21-1 counts as a pseudogene. CDR3 length: 17 amino acids. The CDR3 sequence is CASSHGTGDLEGYEQYV. The CDR3 region has the DNA TGTGCCAGCAGCCACGGGACAGGGGATCTAGAAGGCTACGAGCAGTACGTC.

The chain links TRBV4-2 to TRBJ2-5; 14 bases align to TRBD2. Germline values: CDR1 LGHNA, CDR2 YNFKEQ. This CDR3 has 16 amino acids. Trimming at V came to 0 bases and at J to 7 bases, leaving 4 bases not matched to a gene. The CDR3 loop is CASSQDPGTSGRTQYF. The CDR3 DNA sequence: TGTGCCAGCAGCCAAGACCCCGGGACTAGCGGGAGGACCCAGTACTTC.

The V gene is TRBV13, the J gene TRBJ2-7; TRBD2 aligns across 7 bases. The length of the CDR3 is 13 residues. The germline V gene has CDR1 PRHDT and CDR2 FYEKMQ (reference sequence). J gave up 7 bases and V 4 bases, and 7 bases lay outside the gene matches. The CDR3 coding sequence is TGTGCCAGCAGCTCCCGTGGGGGGGAGGAGCAGTACTTC. It specifies CASSSRGGEEQYF.

This chain uses TRBV5-4 with TRBJ2-5, with D unclear. Per the germline V gene, CDR1 is SGHNT and CDR2 is YYREEE (reference sequence). The CDR3 runs 14 residues. V was shortened by 1 base and J by 5 bases, with 12 bases between the two germline ends. Written as DNA, the CDR3 is TGTGCCAGCAGCTTGATTACTGCCCCCGAGACCCAGTACTTC. The encoded protein is CASSLITAPETQYF.

The genes are TRBV10-2 and TRBJ2-7, with a tentative D call TRBD2 (6 bases). The CDR3 loop spans 15 amino acids. The V end was cut by 0 bases, the J end by 1 base, with 10 bases between. Germline V gene sequence: CDR1 WSHSY, CDR2 SAAADI. The CDR3 sequence is CASSESGLASYEQYV. The CDR3, as DNA: TGCGCCAGCAGTGAGTCGGGACTGGCTTCCTACGAGCAGTACGTC.